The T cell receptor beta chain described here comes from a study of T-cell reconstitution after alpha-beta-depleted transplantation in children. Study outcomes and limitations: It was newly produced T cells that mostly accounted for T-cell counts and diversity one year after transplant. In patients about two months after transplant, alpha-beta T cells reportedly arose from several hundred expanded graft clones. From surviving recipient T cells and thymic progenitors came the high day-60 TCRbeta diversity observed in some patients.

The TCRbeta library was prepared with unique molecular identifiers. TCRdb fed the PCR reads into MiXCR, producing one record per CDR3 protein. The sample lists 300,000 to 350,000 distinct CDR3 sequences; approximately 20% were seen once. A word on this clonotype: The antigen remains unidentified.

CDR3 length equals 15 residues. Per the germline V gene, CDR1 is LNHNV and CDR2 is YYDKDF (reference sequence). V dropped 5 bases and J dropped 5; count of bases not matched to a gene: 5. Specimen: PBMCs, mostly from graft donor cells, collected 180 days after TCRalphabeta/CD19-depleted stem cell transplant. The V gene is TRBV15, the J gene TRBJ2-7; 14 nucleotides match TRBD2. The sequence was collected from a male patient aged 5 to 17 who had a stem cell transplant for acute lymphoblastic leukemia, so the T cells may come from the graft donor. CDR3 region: CATSGRLAGGNEQYF. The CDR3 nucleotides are TGTGCCACCAGCGGGAGACTAGCGGGGGGGAACGAGCAGTACTTC.